This TCR beta chain comes out of a study of shared clonotypes between healthy human individuals. The study's findings and limits: Sorted-subset samples were not fully sequenced, rarefaction indicated.

Profiling relied on immunoSEQ multiplex PCR, and the TCRdb table lists in-frame clones only, not all of them. The repertoire includes under 1,100,000 clones, around three quarters of them detected once, and 0.5% to 0.65% sits in the top ten. The CDR3 has 15 residues. CDR1 MRHNA and CDR2 SNTAGT come from the germline V gene. The germline V and J ends were trimmed by 0 bases and 2 bases, with 10 bases remaining between them. This clone was seen once. No antigen is known for it. The chain employs TRBV6-4 and TRBJ1-1, with D perhaps TRBD1 (5 bases). The sample taken for sequencing was memory CD4+ T cells from PBMCs. As for subset: CD45RA-negative fraction. The source is a man aged 18 to 35 in good health. Some clones in this sample may be carry-over from other donors' samples. The CDR3 DNA is TGTGCCAGCAGTGACTCGAATACAGGAAACACTGAAGCTTTCTTT. It translates to CASSDSNTGNTEAFF.